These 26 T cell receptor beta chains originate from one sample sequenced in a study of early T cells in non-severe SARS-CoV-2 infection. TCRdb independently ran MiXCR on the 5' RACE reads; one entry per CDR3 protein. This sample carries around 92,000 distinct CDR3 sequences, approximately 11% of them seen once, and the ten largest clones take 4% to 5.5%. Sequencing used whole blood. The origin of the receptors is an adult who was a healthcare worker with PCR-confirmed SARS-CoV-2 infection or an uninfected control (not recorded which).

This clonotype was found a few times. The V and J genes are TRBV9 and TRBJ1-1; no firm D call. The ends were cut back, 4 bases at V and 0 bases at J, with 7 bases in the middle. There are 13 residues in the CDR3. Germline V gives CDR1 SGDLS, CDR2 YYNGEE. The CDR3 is CASSPRMNTEAFF. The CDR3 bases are TGTGCCAGCAGCCCCCGGATGAACACTGAAGCTTTCTTT.

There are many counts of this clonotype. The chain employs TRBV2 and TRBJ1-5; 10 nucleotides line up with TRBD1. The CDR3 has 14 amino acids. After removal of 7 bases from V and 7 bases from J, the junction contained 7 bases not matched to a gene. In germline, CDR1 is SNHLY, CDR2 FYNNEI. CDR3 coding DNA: TGTGCCAGCACCCGGGACAGGGGTTACCAGCCCCAGCATTTT. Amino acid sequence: CASTRDRGYQPQHF.

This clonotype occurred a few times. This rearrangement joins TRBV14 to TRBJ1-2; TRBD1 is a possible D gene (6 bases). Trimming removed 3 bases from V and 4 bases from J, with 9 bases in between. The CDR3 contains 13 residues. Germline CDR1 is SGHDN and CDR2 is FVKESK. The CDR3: CASSHRDTYGYTF. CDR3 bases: TGTGCCAGCAGCCACCGGGACACCTATGGCTACACCTTC. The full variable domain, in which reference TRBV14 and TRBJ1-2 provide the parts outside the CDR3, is EAGVTQFPSHSVIEKGQTVTLRCDPISGHDNLYWYRRVMGKEIKFLLHFVKESKQDESGMPNNRFLAERTGGTYSTLKVQPAELEDSGVYFCASSHRDTYGYTFGSGTRLTVV.

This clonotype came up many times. CDR3 sequence: CASSPPGGSYEQYF. CDR3 bases: TGTGCCAGCTCACCCCCGGGGGGCTCCTACGAGCAGTACTTC. This rearrangement joins TRBV18 to TRBJ2-7, with 7 bases fitting TRBD2. The CDR3 runs to 14 residues. With 3 bases clipped from V and 0 bases from J, the junction kept 2 bases outside the gene matches. Germline CDR1 KGHSH, CDR2 LQKENI.

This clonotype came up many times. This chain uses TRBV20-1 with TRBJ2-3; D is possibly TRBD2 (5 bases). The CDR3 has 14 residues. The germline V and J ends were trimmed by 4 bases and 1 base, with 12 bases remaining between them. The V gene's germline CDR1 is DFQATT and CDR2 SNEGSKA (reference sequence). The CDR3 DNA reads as TGCAGTGCTACATGGGAGTACGGCACAGATACGCAGTATTTT. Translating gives CSATWEYGTDTQYF.

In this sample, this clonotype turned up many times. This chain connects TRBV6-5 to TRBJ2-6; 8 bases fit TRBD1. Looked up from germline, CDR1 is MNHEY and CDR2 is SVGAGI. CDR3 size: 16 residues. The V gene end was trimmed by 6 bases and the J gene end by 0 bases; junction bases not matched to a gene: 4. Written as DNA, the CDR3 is TGTGCCAGCAGCCGGGACAGGCCCTCTGGGGCCAACGTCCTGACTTTC. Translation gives CASSRDRPSGANVLTF.

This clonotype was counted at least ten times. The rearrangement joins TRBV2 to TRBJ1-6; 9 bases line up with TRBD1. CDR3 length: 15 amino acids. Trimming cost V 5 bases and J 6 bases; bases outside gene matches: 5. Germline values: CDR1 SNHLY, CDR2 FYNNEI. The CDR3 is CASSWPTGGNSPLHF. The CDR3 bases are TGTGCCAGCAGTTGGCCGACAGGGGGTAATTCACCCCTCCACTTT.

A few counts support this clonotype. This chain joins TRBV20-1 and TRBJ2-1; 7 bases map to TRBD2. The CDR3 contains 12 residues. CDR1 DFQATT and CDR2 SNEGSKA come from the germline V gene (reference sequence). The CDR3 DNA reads TGCAGCAAGGGACTAAGATTGGGTGAGCAGTTCTTC. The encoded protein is CSKGLRLGEQFF.

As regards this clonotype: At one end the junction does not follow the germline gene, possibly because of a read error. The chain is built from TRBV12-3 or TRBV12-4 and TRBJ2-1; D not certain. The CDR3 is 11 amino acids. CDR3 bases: TGTGCCAGCAGTTCCACCCCGAAGGTTCTATTC. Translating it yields CASSSTPKVLF.

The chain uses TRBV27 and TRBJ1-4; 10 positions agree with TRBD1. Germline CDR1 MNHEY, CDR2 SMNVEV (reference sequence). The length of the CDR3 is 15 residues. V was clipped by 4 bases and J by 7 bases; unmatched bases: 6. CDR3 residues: CASSSQRDRGEKLFF. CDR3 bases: TGTGCCAGCAGTTCCCAGAGGGACAGGGGTGAAAAACTGTTTTTT. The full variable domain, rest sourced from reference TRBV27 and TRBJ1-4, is EAQVTQNPRYLITVTGKKLTVTCSQNMNHEYMSWYRQDPGLGLRQIYYSMNVEVTDKGDVPEGYKVSRKEKRNFPLILESPSPNQTSLYFCASSSQRDRGEKLFFGSGTQLSVL.

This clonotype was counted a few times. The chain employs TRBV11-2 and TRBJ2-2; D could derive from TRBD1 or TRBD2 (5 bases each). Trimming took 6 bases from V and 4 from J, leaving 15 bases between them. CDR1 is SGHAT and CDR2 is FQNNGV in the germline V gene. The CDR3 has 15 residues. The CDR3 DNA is TGTGCCAGCAGACCGATGGACGGGGCCACCGGGGAGCTGTTTTTT. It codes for CASRPMDGATGELFF.

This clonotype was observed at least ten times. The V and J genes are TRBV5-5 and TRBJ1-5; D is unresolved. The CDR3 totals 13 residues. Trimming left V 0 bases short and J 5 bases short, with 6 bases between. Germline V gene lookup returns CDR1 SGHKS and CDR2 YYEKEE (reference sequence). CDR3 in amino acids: CASSLVVDQPQHF. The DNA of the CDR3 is TGTGCCAGCAGCTTGGTTGTGGATCAGCCCCAGCATTTT.

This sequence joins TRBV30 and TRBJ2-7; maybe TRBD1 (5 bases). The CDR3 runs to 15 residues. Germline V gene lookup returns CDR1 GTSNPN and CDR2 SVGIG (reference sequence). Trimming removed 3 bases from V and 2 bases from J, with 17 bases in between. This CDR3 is CAWRARGRSPYEQYF. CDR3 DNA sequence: TGTGCCTGGAGGGCAAGGGGTAGGTCCCCCTACGAGCAGTACTTC.

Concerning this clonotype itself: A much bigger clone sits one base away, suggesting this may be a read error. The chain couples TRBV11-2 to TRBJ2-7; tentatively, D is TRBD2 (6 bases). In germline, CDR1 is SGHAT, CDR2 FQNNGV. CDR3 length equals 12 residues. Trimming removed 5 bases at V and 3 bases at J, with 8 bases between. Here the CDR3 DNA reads TGTGCCAGCAGCGCCGGGGGCTACGAGCAGTACTTC. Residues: CASSAGGYEQYF. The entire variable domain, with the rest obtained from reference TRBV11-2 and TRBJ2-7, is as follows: EAGVAQSPRYKIIEKRQSVAFWCNPISGHATLYWYQQILGQGPKLLIQFQNNGVVDDSQLPKDRFSAERLKGVDSTLKIQPAKLEDSAVYLCASSAGGYEQYFGPGTRLTVT.

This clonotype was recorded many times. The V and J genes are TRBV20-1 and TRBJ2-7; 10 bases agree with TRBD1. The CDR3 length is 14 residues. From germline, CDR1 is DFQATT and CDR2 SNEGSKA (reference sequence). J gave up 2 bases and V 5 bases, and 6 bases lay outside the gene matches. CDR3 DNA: TGCAGTGCTCTGGGACAGGGGAACACCTACGAGCAGTACTTC. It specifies CSALGQGNTYEQYF.

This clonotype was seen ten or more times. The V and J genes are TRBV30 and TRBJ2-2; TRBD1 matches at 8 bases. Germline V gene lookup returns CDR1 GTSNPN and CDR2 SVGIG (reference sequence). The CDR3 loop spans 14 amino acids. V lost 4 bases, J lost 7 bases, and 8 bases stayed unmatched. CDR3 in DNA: TGTGCCTGGAAAAGGCAGGGGGCTGGCGGGGAGCTGTTTTTT. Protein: CAWKRQGAGGELFF.

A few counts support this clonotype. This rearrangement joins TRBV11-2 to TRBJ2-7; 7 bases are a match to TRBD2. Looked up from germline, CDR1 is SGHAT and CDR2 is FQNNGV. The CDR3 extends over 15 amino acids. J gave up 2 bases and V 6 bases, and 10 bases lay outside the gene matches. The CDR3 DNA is TGTGCCAGCAGGTCCTTCGAAACTAGCGCCTACGAGCAGTACTTC. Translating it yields CASRSFETSAYEQYF. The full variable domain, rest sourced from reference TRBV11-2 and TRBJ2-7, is EAGVAQSPRYKIIEKRQSVAFWCNPISGHATLYWYQQILGQGPKLLIQFQNNGVVDDSQLPKDRFSAERLKGVDSTLKIQPAKLEDSAVYLCASRSFETSAYEQYFGPGTRLTVT.

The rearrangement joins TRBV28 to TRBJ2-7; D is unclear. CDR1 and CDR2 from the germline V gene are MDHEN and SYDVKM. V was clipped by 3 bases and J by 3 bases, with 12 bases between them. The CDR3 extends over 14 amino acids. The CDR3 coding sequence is TGTGCCAGCAGTTTGGTACGGAGTATCTACGAGCAGTACTTC. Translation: CASSLVRSIYEQYF.

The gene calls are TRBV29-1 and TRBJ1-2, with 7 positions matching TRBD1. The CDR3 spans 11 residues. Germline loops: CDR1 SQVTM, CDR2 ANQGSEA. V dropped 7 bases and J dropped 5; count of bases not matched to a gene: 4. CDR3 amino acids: CSGGTAYGYTF. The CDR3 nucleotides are TGCAGCGGGGGGACAGCATATGGCTACACCTTC.

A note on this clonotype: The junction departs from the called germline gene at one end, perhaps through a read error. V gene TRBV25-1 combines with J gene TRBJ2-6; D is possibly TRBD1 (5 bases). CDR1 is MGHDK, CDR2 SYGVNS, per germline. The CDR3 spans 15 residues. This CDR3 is CASSDASSGANVLTF. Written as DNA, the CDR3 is TGTGCCAGCAGTGACGCAAGCTCTGGGGCCAACGTCTTGACTTTC.

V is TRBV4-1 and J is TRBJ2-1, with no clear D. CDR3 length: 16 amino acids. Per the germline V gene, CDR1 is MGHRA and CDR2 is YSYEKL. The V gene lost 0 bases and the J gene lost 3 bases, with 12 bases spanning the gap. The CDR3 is CASSQDAVTFYNEQFF. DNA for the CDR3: TGCGCCAGCAGCCAAGATGCGGTTACCTTCTACAATGAGCAGTTCTTC.

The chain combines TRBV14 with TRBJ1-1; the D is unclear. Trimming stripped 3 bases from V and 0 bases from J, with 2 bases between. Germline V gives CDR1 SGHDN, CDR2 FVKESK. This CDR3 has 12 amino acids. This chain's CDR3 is CASSHLNTEAFF. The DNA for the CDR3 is TGTGCCAGCAGCCATTTGAACACTGAAGCTTTCTTT.

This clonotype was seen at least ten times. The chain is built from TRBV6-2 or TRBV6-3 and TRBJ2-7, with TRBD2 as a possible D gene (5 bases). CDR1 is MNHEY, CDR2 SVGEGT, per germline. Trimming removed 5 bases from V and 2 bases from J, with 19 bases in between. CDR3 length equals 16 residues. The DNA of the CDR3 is TGTGCCAGCAGTACAACCTTTTTCCGGCGGGCCTACGAGCAGTACTTC. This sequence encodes CASSTTFFRRAYEQYF.

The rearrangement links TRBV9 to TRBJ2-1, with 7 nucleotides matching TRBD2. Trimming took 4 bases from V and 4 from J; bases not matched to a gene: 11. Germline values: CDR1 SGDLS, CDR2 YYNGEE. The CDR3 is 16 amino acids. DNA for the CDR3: TGTGCCAGCAGCCTAAAATCGGGAGGTGGGTACAATGAGCAGTTCTTC. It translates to CASSLKSGGGYNEQFF.

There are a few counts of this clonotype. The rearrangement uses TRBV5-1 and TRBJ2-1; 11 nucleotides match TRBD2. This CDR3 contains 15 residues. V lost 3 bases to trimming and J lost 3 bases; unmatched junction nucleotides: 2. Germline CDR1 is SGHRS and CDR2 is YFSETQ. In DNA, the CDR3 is TGCGCCAGCAGCTCGCTAGCGGGGGGCTACAATGAGCAGTTCTTC. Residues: CASSSLAGGYNEQFF.

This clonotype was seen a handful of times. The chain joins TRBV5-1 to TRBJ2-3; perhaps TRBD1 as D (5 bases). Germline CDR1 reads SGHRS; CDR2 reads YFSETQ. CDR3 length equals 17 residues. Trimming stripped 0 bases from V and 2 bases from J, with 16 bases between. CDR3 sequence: CASSLDNRRTFTDTQYF. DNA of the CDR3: TGCGCCAGCAGCTTGGATAACAGGAGAACATTCACAGATACGCAGTATTTT.